The entry below describes one TCR beta chain. Profiling relied on immunoSEQ multiplex PCR, and the TCRdb table lists in-frame clones only, not all of them. The profile shows 73,000 or so clones, roughly 84% of them singletons. The data stem from a study of blood T cell repertoires in COVID-19. Germline CDR1 reads SGHKS; CDR2 reads YYEKEE (reference sequence). With 2 bases removed from V and 3 bases from J, the gap between germline ends came to 11 bases. This CDR3 spans 14 amino acids. The material sequenced was peripheral blood. The receptor was isolated from an older woman with acute or convalescent COVID-19. V and J are TRBV5-5 and TRBJ1-1; D uncertain. The CDR3 region has the DNA TGTGCCAGCAGCTTCCGGACGGGAGACACTGAAGCTTTCTTT. Protein product: CASSFRTGDTEAFF. Filled out from reference TRBV5-5 and TRBJ1-1, the complete variable domain reads DAGVTQSPTHLIKTRGQQVTLRCSPISGHKSVSWYQQVLGQGPQFIFQYYEKEERGRGNFPDRFSARQFPNYSSELNVNALLLGDSALYLCASSFRTGDTEAFFGQGTRLTVV.